This TCR beta chain stems from a study of cytotoxic CD8 clonotypes in ibrutinib-treated CLL. Across the study: The cohort had about a dozen relapsed/refractory and over 14 treatment-naive patients, 17 to 18 IGHV unmutated.

The CDR3 spans 14 residues. Germline values: CDR1 SGHTA, CDR2 FQGNSA. Investigators sought sequencing depths of between 1 in 200,000 and 1 in 1 million T cells. Repertoires were generated with immunoSEQ multiplex PCR, while TCRdb's copy carries only in-frame clones and drops some. The sample lists fewer than 150,000 clones; under 90% were seen once. Study results and limitations: Patients had baseline clonality above age-matched healthy donors, and this clonality moved with circulating CD8+ T-cell counts. Clonality rose at ibrutinib response, held steady in sustained remission, and fell toward baseline at progression.

With regard to this clone: The antigen remains unidentified. A read error may produce the germline difference seen at one junction end.

The specimen was PBMCs, collected after 24 months of ibrutinib treatment. The chain joins TRBV7-2 to TRBJ1-1; possibly TRBD1 for D (6 bases). This receptor was identified in a human donor with chronic lymphocytic leukemia. The CDR3 DNA reads as TGTGCCAGCAACTTACAGGGTTATGGCACTGAAGCTTTCTTT. This codes for CASNLQGYGTEAFF.